The entry below gives a single T cell receptor (beta chain) sequence along with its context. Its antigen remains unidentified. Libraries were prepared by immunoSEQ multiplex PCR; TCRdb keeps only in-frame clonotypes and omits some of them. The sample records 110,000 to 150,000 clones, about nine tenths being singletons. Germline V gene data show CDR1 as SGHTA and CDR2 as FQGNSA. This CDR3 is 16 amino acids long. The germline V and J ends were trimmed by 2 bases and 0 bases, with 12 bases remaining between them. These data come from a study of T cell responses to AZD1222 COVID-19 vaccine. Overall study findings and caveats: Clonal diversity may have been underestimated, and the donors were mostly white British, with more females than males.

The chain links TRBV7-2 to TRBJ2-3, with D perhaps matching TRBD2 (6 bases). The origin of this receptor is an adult who received the AZD1222 COVID-19 vaccine. This sample comprised peripheral blood, obtained 28 days after the second AZD1222 dose. In DNA, the CDR3 is TGTGCCAGCAGCTTATCCCTAGCGTCTAGCACAGATACGCAGTATTTT. Its protein is CASSLSLASSTDTQYF. Full variable domain (outside the CDR3, taken from reference TRBV7-2 and TRBJ2-3): GAGVSQSPSNKVTEKGKDVELRCDPISGHTALYWYRQSLGQGLEFLIYFQGNSAPDKSGLPSDRFSAERTGGSVSTLTIQRTQQEDSAVYLCASSLSLASSTDTQYFGPGTRLTVL.